This record looks at one T cell receptor (beta chain) sequence and its context. This record belongs to a study of cytomegalovirus exposure and HLA in healthy donors. Study context: Genotyping showed roughly 86% of 398 donors falling in the Caucasian-associated ancestry cluster.

The CDR3 is made up of 14 amino acids. The germline V gene has CDR1 MNHEY and CDR2 SMNVEV (reference sequence). V dropped 2 bases and J dropped 5; count of bases not matched to a gene: 5. It was with 60 Vbeta and 13 Jbeta primers that the PCR ran. Libraries were prepared by immunoSEQ multiplex PCR; TCRdb keeps only in-frame clonotypes and omits some of them. Counted here are some 120,000 clones, over 75% occurring once; the ten biggest clones make up 9.5% to 13%. V and J are TRBV27 and TRBJ2-5, with 7 bases that match TRBD2. The sequence was obtained from a man aged 35 to 55 in good health and CMV-seropositive. Sequences were obtained from PBMCs. The CDR3 sequence is CASSLRGVRETQYF. For the CDR3, the DNA is TGTGCCAGCAGTTTACGGGGGGTACGCGAGACCCAGTACTTC.